Listed here are 4 T cell receptor beta chains from one sample, sequenced in a study of response to subunit inactivated influenza vaccine. TCRdb used MiXCR to reprocess the RT-PCR reads, holding one entry per CDR3 protein. Counted here are hundreds of thousands of distinct CDR3 sequences, around 8% occurring once; the ten biggest clones make up 10% to 15%. The sample was PBMCs from blood, taken roughly 24 months after vaccination. Receptors originate from a man between 50 and 75 years old who received an inactivated influenza vaccine.

As regards this clonotype: An end of the junction does not agree with germline; a read error may underlie this. The rearrangement links TRBV6-1 to TRBJ1-6; D possibly corresponds to TRBD1 (6 bases). This CDR3 is built from 15 residues. Germline V gene lookup returns CDR1 MNHNS and CDR2 SASEGT. CDR3 sequence (DNA): TGTGCCAGCAGAGGCAGGGGCGCCTATAGTTCACCCCTCCACTTT. It translates to CASRGRGAYSSPLHF.

The chain is built from TRBV15 and TRBJ2-1; the D is unclear. The CDR3 length is 14 residues. The V end was cut by 7 bases, the J end by 2 bases, with 12 bases between. CDR1 is LNHNV, CDR2 YYDKDF, per germline (reference sequence). The CDR3 DNA sequence: TGTGCCACCACCCTGGGGAAGGCCTACAATGAGCAGTTCTTC. It specifies CATTLGKAYNEQFF.

This clonotype occurred a few times. The chain recombines TRBV12-3 or TRBV12-4 with TRBJ2-5; D tentatively reads TRBD1 or TRBD2 (5 bases each). V was trimmed by 6 bases and J by 5 bases, leaving 13 bases between them. The CDR3 is 13 amino acids. The CDR3 nucleotides are TGTGCCAGCAGCCCCTTGAGGGGCGAGACCCAGTACTTC. Its translation: CASSPLRGETQYF.

V gene TRBV9 combines with J gene TRBJ2-3; a possible D gene is TRBD2 (6 bases). CDR3 length equals 16 residues. V shed 4 bases and J shed 0 bases, with 15 bases lying between them. Germline V gives CDR1 SGDLS, CDR2 YYNGEE. The CDR3 DNA follows: TGTGCCAGCAGCCCCGGAAGAAGCGGGAGCACAGATACGCAGTATTTT. It yields the protein CASSPGRSGSTDTQYF.